This TCR beta chain stems from a study of T cells in Graves' hyperthyroidism and ophthalmopathy. Whole-study results and caveats: In simple terms, a model built on 13 V-J features told ophthalmopathy apart from stable hyperthyroidism. Blood held most thyroid clonotypes expanded above 0.001 frequency.

There were TCR beta CDR3 regions amplified from RNA transcripts. HTBI primers were employed in a first-round RT-PCR of the TCR CDR3. Using its own MiXCR run on the multiplex PCR reads, TCRdb lists one record per CDR3 protein. The sample includes roughly 200,000 distinct CDR3 sequences, around 19% of them seen just once. Clinical symptoms, serum thyroxine and TRAb, thyroid ultrasound and orbital computed tomography together formed the diagnostic basis. The source of the PBMCs was about 10 ml of fresh peripheral blood. Trimming removed 4 bases from V and 0 bases from J, with 15 bases in between. Per germline, CDR1 MGHDK and CDR2 SYGVNS. This CDR3 spans 16 amino acids. As concerns this clonotype: Antigen unknown.

This TCR was recovered from a man between 40 and 49 years old with Graves' hyperthyroidism. Material for sequencing was blood. This chain links TRBV25-1 with TRBJ2-5, with D uncertain. CDR3: CASSAQELSYQETQYF. The CDR3 region has the DNA TGTGCCAGCAGTGCTCAGGAACTCTCGTACCAAGAGACCCAGTACTTC.